The 12 T cell receptor beta chains given below trace back to one sample, sequenced in a study of PD-1 blockade in classical Hodgkin lymphoma. Some clones are missing from TCRdb's copy, which holds only in-frame ones; the method was immunoSEQ multiplex PCR. Among tens of thousands of clones, 88% were seen once, and the ten largest hold around 5%. Patients all relapsed after autologous stem cell transplantation, and there was variation in brentuximab vedotin exposure. The sequenced sample was peripheral blood mononuclear cells (PBMCs), obtained before the second cycle of nivolumab. These receptors came from a human donor with classical Hodgkin lymphoma.

The chain is built from TRBV30 and TRBJ2-6; the D is unclear. The CDR3 length is 15 residues. Germline lookup yields CDR1 GTSNPN and CDR2 SVGIG (reference sequence). Between the trimmed V and J ends, which lost 3 bases and 0 bases, there was a span of 9 bases. The CDR3 DNA sequence: TGTGCCTGGAGCCAGGCGTACTCTGGGGCCAACGTCCTGACTTTC. Translated: CAWSQAYSGANVLTF.

V gene TRBV7-2 combines with J gene TRBJ2-7; D tentatively fits TRBD1 or TRBD2 (5 bases each). The CDR3 sequence is 14 residues long. V was shortened by 2 bases and J by 4 bases, with 12 bases between the two germline ends. CDR1 is SGHTA and CDR2 is FQGNSA in the germline V gene. In DNA, the CDR3 is TGTGCCAGCAGCTTAACGCAGGGACCTTACGAGCAGTACTTC. Amino acid sequence: CASSLTQGPYEQYF.

V gene TRBV10-3 combines with J gene TRBJ2-5; D not certain. The V gene lost 1 base and the J gene lost 3 bases, with 6 bases spanning the gap. This CDR3 spans 13 amino acids. CDR1 is ENHRY and CDR2 is SYGVKD in the germline V gene. The CDR3 nucleotides are TGTGCCATCAGTGAGTTTAGGGAAGAGACCCAGTACTTC. Its translation: CAISEFREETQYF.

This clone was detected a few times. The V and J genes are TRBV5-6 and TRBJ1-5, with D hard to call. The CDR3 has 13 residues. Between the trimmed V and J ends, which lost 0 bases and 4 bases, there was a span of 5 bases. Germline V gene sequence: CDR1 SGHDT, CDR2 YYEEEE. For the CDR3, the DNA is TGTGCCAGCAGCTTGGGGGCGAATCAGCCCCAGCATTTT. Its translation: CASSLGANQPQHF.

The chain uses TRBV6-5 and TRBJ1-6; D is perhaps TRBD1 (5 bases). Germline V gives CDR1 MNHEY, CDR2 SVGAGI. Trimming removed 6 bases at V and 7 bases at J, with 16 bases between. This CDR3 contains 15 residues. Written as DNA, the CDR3 is TGTGCCAGCAGGGTACAGGAATTAGGAAATTCACCCCTCCACTTT. This sequence encodes CASRVQELGNSPLHF.

The chain links TRBV7-2 to TRBJ2-7, with 8 bases lining up with TRBD2. CDR1 is SGHTA and CDR2 is FQGNSA in the germline V gene. Trimming cost V 1 base and J 4 bases; bases outside gene matches: 6. CDR3 length equals 15 residues. Here the CDR3 DNA reads TGTGCCAGCAGCTTAGGCTCACGGGGGGGGTACGAGCAGTACTTC. Residues: CASSLGSRGGYEQYF.

The chain has TRBV6-5 and TRBJ2-3; D perhaps matches TRBD1 (6 bases). The germline gives CDR1 MNHEY, CDR2 SVGAGI. Deletions cut 6 bases from V and 1 base from J, with 14 bases between. The CDR3 covers 15 residues. The CDR3 is CASRPQGEGTDTQYF. The CDR3 DNA is TGTGCCAGCAGACCACAGGGTGAGGGCACAGATACGCAGTATTTT.

The rearrangement joins TRBV5-1 to TRBJ2-7; 9 bases are shared with TRBD1. CDR1 and CDR2 from the germline V gene are SGHRS and YFSETQ. The CDR3 extends over 15 amino acids. The junction had 6 bases not matched to a gene; V was cut back by 2 bases and J by 3 bases. In DNA form, the CDR3 reads TGCGCCAGCAGCTTAGTGCCGGGACAGGGCTACGAGCAGTACTTC. It specifies CASSLVPGQGYEQYF.

This clone occurred once. The chain combines TRBV6-7 with TRBJ1-2; no clear D. TRBV6-7 is given ORF status, its function remaining uncertain. V was cut by 7 bases and J by 0 bases, with 9 bases left in between. The CDR3 spans 13 residues. This CDR3 is CASTETSNYGYTF. The CDR3 nucleotides read TGTGCCAGCACCGAGACATCTAACTATGGCTACACCTTC.

This rearrangement joins TRBV5-1 to TRBJ2-1; 10 bases fit TRBD2. The CDR3 covers 13 residues. The trim removed 4 bases at V and 8 bases at J, leaving 3 bases unmatched. In germline, CDR1 is SGHRS, CDR2 YFSETQ. The CDR3 coding sequence is TGCGCCAGCAGCATAGCGGGGGGTTATGAGCAGTTCTTC. Protein: CASSIAGGYEQFF. Full variable domain (rest looked up from reference TRBV5-1 and TRBJ2-1): KAGVTQTPRYLIKTRGQQVTLSCSPISGHRSVSWYQQTPGQGLQFLFEYFSETQRNKGNFPGRFSGRQFSNSRSEMNVSTLELGDSALYLCASSIAGGYEQFFGPGTRLTVL.

This clone has just one count. The gene calls are TRBV27 and TRBJ1-1, with 11 nucleotides matching TRBD1. The germline V gene has CDR1 MNHEY and CDR2 SMNVEV (reference sequence). The CDR3 length is 17 residues. With 2 bases clipped from V and 0 bases from J, the junction kept 5 bases outside the gene matches. CDR3 nucleotide sequence: TGTGCCAGCAGTTTAAGGCCGGGACAGGGGGTGAACACTGAAGCTTTCTTT. Translating it yields CASSLRPGQGVNTEAFF.

This clone was picked up a small number of times. This chain connects TRBV6-5 to TRBJ1-1; unclear D gene. CDR1 is MNHEY and CDR2 is SVGAGI in the germline V gene. The CDR3 runs to 14 residues. The V and J ends lost 0 bases and 3 bases respectively, with 8 bases between them. CDR3: CASSYSSLDTEAFF. CDR3 DNA sequence: TGTGCCAGCAGTTACTCTTCCTTAGACACTGAAGCTTTCTTT.